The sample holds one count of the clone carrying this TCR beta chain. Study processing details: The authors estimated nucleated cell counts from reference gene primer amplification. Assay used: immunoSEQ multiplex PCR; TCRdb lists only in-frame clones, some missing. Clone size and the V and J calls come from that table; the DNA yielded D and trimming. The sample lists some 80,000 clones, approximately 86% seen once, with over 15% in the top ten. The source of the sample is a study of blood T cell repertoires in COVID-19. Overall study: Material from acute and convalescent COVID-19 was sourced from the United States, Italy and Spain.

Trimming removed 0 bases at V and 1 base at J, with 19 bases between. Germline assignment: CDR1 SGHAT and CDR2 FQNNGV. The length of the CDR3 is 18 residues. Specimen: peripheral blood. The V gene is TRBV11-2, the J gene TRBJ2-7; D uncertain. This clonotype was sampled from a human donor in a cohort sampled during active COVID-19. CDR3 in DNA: TGTGCCAGCAGCTTAGATCAGTTTTCCGACTGGAATTCCTACGAGCAGTACTTC. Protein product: CASSLDQFSDWNSYEQYF.